This T cell receptor (beta chain) is drawn from a study of T cell responses to AZD1222 COVID-19 vaccine. This clone was counted once. Its antigen is as yet unknown. V was clipped by 7 bases and J by 2 bases, with 20 bases between them. The CDR3 sequence is 16 residues long. The V gene's germline CDR1 is MDHEN and CDR2 SYDVKM. Whole-study findings and limits: Along spike, vaccine-associated CD4 TCRs were found throughout, with dominance at 160-218 and 743-854. Receipt of two AZD1222 doses was followed by a rise in Spike-specific TCR breadth and depth. The sample set comprised mostly white British donors with more females, and clonal diversity was possibly underestimated.

Only in-frame clones appear in the TCRdb table, and some are missing; sequencing was by immunoSEQ multiplex PCR. There are some 81,000 clones in the sample; over 75% occur only once, and roughly 3.2% lies in the top ten. Source: peripheral blood, taken 28 days after the second AZD1222 dose. This clonotype was obtained from an adult who received the AZD1222 COVID-19 vaccine. The chain carries TRBV28 and TRBJ1-2; the D gene is possibly TRBD1 (5 bases). This CDR3 reads CASTQARQRLNYGYTF. In DNA form, the CDR3 reads TGTGCCAGCACCCAGGCCCGACAGCGCTTAAACTATGGCTACACCTTC.